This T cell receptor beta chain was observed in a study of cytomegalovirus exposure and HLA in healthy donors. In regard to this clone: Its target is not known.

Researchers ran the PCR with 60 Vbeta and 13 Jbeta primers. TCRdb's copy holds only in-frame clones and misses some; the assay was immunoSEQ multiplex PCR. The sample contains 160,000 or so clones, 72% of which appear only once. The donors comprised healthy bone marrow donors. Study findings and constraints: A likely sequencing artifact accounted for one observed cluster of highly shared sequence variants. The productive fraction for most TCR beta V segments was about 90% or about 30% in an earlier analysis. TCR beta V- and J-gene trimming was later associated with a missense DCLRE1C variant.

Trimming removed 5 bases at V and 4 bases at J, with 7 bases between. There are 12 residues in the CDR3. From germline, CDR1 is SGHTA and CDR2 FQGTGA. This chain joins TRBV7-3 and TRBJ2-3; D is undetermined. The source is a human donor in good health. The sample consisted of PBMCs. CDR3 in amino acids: CASSTFSDTQYF. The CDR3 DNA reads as TGTGCCAGCAGCACTTTCTCAGATACGCAGTATTTT.